This T cell receptor beta chain is drawn from a study of T cell changes during pregnancy in multiple sclerosis. TCRdb keeps only in-frame clones here, not all; method: immunoSEQ multiplex PCR. The sample lists about 36,000 clones, 92% occurring once. The sequence came from a female donor with multiple sclerosis, enrolled in a pregnancy study. The starting material was CD4+ T cells from peripheral blood mononuclear cells, obtained after pregnancy.

In DNA, the CDR3 is TGTGCCAGCAGCTTAGCGGCCGGGAGGGCGCTCAATGAGCAGTTCTTC. This codes for CASSLAAGRALNEQFF. This sequence joins TRBV7-2 and TRBJ2-1; 8 nucleotides agree with TRBD2. CDR3 length: 16 residues. V lost 0 bases, J lost 6 bases, and 7 bases stayed unmatched. Germline lookup yields CDR1 SGHTA and CDR2 FQGNSA.